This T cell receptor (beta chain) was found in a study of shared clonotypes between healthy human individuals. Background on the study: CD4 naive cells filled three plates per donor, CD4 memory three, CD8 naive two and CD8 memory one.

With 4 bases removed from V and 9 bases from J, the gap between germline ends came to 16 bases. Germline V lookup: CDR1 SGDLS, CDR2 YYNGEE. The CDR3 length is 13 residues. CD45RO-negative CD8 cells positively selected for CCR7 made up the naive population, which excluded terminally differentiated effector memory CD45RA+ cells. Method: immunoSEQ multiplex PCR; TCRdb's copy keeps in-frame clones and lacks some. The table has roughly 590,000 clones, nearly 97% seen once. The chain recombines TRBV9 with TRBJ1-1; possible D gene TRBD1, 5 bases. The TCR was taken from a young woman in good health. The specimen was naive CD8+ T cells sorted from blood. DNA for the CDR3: TGTGCCAGCAGCCCTCCCGGGGAGGGACAAGCTTTCTTT. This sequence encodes CASSPPGEGQAFF.